This TCR beta chain was captured by sequencing in a study of chemoradiotherapy in HPV16-positive cancers (dated by TCRdb to the early 2020s). About the study as a whole: Candidate HPV-specific T-cell clones and common TCR motifs were defined by functional T-cell assays performed on cells from a couple of HPV16-positive patients. The candidate HPV-specific TCRs and motifs were subsequently tracked in TCR repertoires obtained from roughly 90 patients with HPV-related cancers. Whether T-cell immunity against the HPV oncoproteins E6 and E7 changes during chemoradiotherapy and whether survival is affected by this immunity were examined in the study.

Preparation of the library involved the immunoSEQ multiplex PCR assay. Here the immuneACCESS table is served through TCRdb, limited to in-frame sequences with V and J called. Missing clones are a known gap in these copies; in checked studies unresolved V genes cover under half, and the rest lacks a known reason. This sample gives 500 or so clones in total; around 86% of them show up just once. The ten largest clones capture roughly 6% of the sample. Beyond this particular receptor, the publication reports: Expansion of candidate HPV-specific clones and E7-related TCR motifs was observed in the tumor microenvironment during treatment, whereas no such expansion was observed for non-HPV-specific T cells. The survival association was reported for HPV16-positive patients, and the functional definition of HPV-specific T cells was derived from only a couple of HPV16-positive patients. In HPV16-positive patients, expansion of HPV-responsive T cells during chemoradiotherapy was found to be associated with improved recurrence-free survival.

In regard to this clone: The target of this receptor is not known. The record has no base qualities; no much larger clone is one base away.

Repertoires were sampled repeatedly over the course of chemoradiotherapy, so clonal expansion could be followed in the tumor microenvironment. Deletion took 0 bases off V and 2 bases off J, with a span of 10 bases between the germline ends. The germline V gene yields LGHNA for CDR1 and YSLEER for CDR2. The CDR3, from cysteine to phenylalanine, totals 15 residues. The read is trimmed to its CDR3 DNA, 45 bases read in frame from base 1. Here the chain combines TRBV4-3 and TRBJ1-1; no D gene call is confident. The sequencing here drew on tumor tissue, taken from a patient who underwent chemoradiotherapy. This receptor was obtained from a human donor with HPV-associated anogenital cancer. The CDR3 region has the sequence CASSQDRLRNTEAFF. The DNA reads as follows: TGCGCCAGCAGCCAAGATCGACTGAGAAACACTGAAGCTTTCTTT.